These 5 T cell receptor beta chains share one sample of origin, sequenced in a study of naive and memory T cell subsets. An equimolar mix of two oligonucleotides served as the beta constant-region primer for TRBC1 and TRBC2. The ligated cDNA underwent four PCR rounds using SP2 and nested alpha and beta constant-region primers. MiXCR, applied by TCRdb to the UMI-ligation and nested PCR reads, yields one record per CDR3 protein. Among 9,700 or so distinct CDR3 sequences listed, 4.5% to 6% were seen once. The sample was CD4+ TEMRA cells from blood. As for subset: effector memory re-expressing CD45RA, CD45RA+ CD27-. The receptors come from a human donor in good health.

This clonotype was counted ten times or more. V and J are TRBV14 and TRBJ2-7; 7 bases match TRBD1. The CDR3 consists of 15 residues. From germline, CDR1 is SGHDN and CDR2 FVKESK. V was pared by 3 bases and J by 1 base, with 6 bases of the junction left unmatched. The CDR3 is CASSQRQGPSYEQYF. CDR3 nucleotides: TGTGCCAGCAGCCAGCGACAGGGCCCATCCTACGAGCAGTACTTC.

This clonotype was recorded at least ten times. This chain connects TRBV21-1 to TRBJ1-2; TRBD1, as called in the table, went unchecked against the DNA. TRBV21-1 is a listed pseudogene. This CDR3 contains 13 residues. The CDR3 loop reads CASSRTGGSGYTF. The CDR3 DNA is TGTGCCAGCAGCAGGACAGGGGGTTCGGGCTACACCTTC.

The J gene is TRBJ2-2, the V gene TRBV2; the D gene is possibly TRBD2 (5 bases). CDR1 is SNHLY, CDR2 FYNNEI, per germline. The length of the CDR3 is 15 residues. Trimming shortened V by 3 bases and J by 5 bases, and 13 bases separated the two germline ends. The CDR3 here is CASSETLRRTGELFF. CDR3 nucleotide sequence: TGTGCCAGCAGTGAGACGCTCCGGAGGACCGGGGAGCTGTTTTTT.

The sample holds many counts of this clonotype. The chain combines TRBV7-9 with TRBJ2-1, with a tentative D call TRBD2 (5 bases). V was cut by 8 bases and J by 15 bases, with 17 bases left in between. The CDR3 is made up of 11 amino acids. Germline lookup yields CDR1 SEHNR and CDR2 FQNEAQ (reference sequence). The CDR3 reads CASGERGSGFF. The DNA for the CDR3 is TGTGCCAGCGGGGAACGGGGTTCCGGGTTCTTC.

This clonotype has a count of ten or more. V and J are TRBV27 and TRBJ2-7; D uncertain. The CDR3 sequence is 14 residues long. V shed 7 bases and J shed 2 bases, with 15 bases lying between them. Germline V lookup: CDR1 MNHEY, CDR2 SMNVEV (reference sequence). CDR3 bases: TGTGCCAGCACCCGGACCGGAGCCCCCTACGAGCAGTACTTC. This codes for CASTRTGAPYEQYF.